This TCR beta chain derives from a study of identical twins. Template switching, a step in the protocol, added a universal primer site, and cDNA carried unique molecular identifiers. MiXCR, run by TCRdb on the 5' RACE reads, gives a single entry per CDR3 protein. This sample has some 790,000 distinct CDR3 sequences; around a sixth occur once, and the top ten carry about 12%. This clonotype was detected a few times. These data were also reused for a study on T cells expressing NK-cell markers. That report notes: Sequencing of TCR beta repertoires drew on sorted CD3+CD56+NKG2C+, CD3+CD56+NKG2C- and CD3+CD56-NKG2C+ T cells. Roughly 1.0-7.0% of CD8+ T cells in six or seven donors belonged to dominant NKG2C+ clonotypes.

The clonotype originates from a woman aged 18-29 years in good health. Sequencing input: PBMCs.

CDR3 amino acids: CASSYGHSSEQYF. The CDR3 bases are TGTGCCAGCAGTTACGGACACAGCTCCGAGCAGTACTTC. The chain recombines TRBV27 with TRBJ2-7; perhaps TRBD1 as D (5 bases). Germline CDR1 MNHEY, CDR2 SMNVEV (reference sequence). V lost 4 bases to trimming and J lost 6 bases, with 13 bases between them. The CDR3 contains 13 residues.